What follows are 16 T cell receptor beta chains derived from one specimen sequenced in a study of shared clonotypes between healthy human individuals (TCRdb year 2020). Libraries were constructed by the immunoSEQ multiplex PCR assay. Held by TCRdb, this immuneACCESS table contains in-frame sequences only and omits some clones. Under half of the omission traces to an unresolved V gene where checked; the cause of the rest is unknown. The table for this sample lists 1.4 million or so clones; approximately 98.5% of them were counted only once. Of the sample, about 0.35% is held by the ten largest clones. Input material: naive CD4+ T cells sorted from blood. The cell subset or site label, read with the paper, signifies: CD45RA+ positively selected. The receptors come from a man aged 25-45 years in good health.

This clone showed up just once. The rearrangement links TRBV5-1 to TRBJ2-7; possible D gene TRBD2, 6 bases. The CDR3 totals 13 residues. Trimming pared 0 bases from V and 6 bases from J, leaving 10 bases between. Per germline, CDR1 SGHRS and CDR2 YFSETQ. The CDR3 is CASSLESGSEQYF. In nucleotides, the CDR3 is TGCGCCAGCAGCTTGGAATCCGGGAGCGAGCAGTACTTC.

This clone was seen just once. The genes are TRBV30 and TRBJ2-7, with a possible D match to TRBD2 (5 bases). The CDR3 consists of 14 residues. V dropped 0 bases and J dropped 1 base, with 10 bases sitting between them. In germline, CDR1 is GTSNPN, CDR2 SVGIG (reference sequence). CDR3 nucleotides: TGTGCCTGGAGTGTCCAGCGGATATCCTACGAGCAGTACTTC. Translation gives CAWSVQRISYEQYF.

The V call is TRBV13, the J call TRBJ1-2; no clear D gene. The CDR3 covers 12 residues. Germline CDR1 and CDR2: PRHDT and FYEKMQ (reference sequence). Trimming took off 5 bases at V and 0 bases at J, with 4 bases between the two ends. CDR3 nucleotides: TGTGCCAGCAGCAGAACTAACTATGGCTACACCTTC. Translated: CASSRTNYGYTF.

A single count supports this clone. The chain is built from TRBV25-1 and TRBJ2-3; 7 nucleotides agree with TRBD2. Germline assignment: CDR1 MGHDK and CDR2 SYGVNS. CDR3 size: 17 residues. The V gene end was trimmed by 7 bases and the J gene end by 0 bases; junction bases not matched to a gene: 13. The chain's CDR3 is CASKPGDLAASTDTQYF. The DNA for the CDR3 is TGTGCCAGCAAGCCGGGGGATCTAGCGGCTAGCACAGATACGCAGTATTTT.

V is TRBV2 and J is TRBJ2-1; 12 bases align to TRBD2. The CDR3 is 14 residues long. The J segment lost 7 bases and the V segment lost 10 bases, leaving 8 bases of the junction unmatched. Germline CDR1 is SNHLY and CDR2 is FYNNEI. The CDR3 coding sequence is TGTGCCATAATGACTAGCGGGGGTAGAAATGAGCAGTTCTTC. Translated: CAIMTSGGRNEQFF.

The chain joins TRBV4-1 to TRBJ2-2, with 7 bases lining up with TRBD2. This CDR3 has 16 residues. CDR1 is MGHRA, CDR2 YSYEKL, per germline. V gave up 0 bases and J gave up 5 bases; unmatched junction bases: 6. The CDR3 loop reads CASSQEGRAGTGELFF. The CDR3 region has the DNA TGCGCCAGCAGCCAAGAAGGGAGGGCCGGGACCGGGGAGCTGTTTTTT.

J is TRBJ2-3 and V is TRBV11-2, with 8 bases matching TRBD2. Germline lookup yields CDR1 SGHAT and CDR2 FQNNGV. V lost 0 bases, J lost 5 bases, and 4 bases stayed unmatched. The CDR3 is 15 amino acids. CDR3 protein: CASSLDPGGEDTQYF. CDR3 nucleotides: TGTGCCAGCAGCTTAGACCCGGGAGGGGAAGATACGCAGTATTTT.

This chain joins TRBV30 and TRBJ2-2, with D perhaps given as TRBD1 or TRBD2 (7 bases each). V was pared by 0 bases and J by 4 bases, with 12 bases between. The CDR3 is made up of 15 amino acids. The germline V gene encodes CDR1 GTSNPN and CDR2 SVGIG (reference sequence). CDR3 in amino acids: CAWSVQGGFTGELFF. The CDR3 DNA follows: TGTGCCTGGAGTGTGCAGGGGGGGTTCACCGGGGAGCTGTTTTTT.

The genes are TRBV5-5 and TRBJ2-5; 7 bases are a match to TRBD2. V shed 1 base, J shed 3 bases, and the junction held 9 bases outside the gene matches. The CDR3 contains 16 residues. Looked up from germline, CDR1 is SGHKS and CDR2 is YYEKEE (reference sequence). The CDR3 bases are TGTGCCAGCAGCTTGAGGGGACTACCAGTAGAAGAGACCCAGTACTTC. It codes for CASSLRGLPVEETQYF.

The chain combines TRBV6-5 with TRBJ1-1, with 9 bases matching TRBD1. V gave up 5 bases and J gave up 10 bases; unmatched junction bases: 8. Per germline, CDR1 MNHEY and CDR2 SVGAGI. This CDR3 is built from 13 residues. CDR3 DNA sequence: TGTGCCAGCAGTGCGCCGGGACAGGGAAGAGCTTTCTTT. It encodes CASSAPGQGRAFF.

The V call is TRBV5-1, the J call TRBJ2-3; D is possibly TRBD1 (7 bases). Trimming pared 2 bases from V and 2 bases from J, leaving 15 bases between. This CDR3 is 16 amino acids long. Germline values: CDR1 SGHRS, CDR2 YFSETQ. The CDR3 DNA reads TGCGCCAGCAGCTTTGCAGGGGGAGGAAACACAGATACGCAGTATTTT. This sequence encodes CASSFAGGGNTDTQYF.

The rearrangement links TRBV18 to TRBJ2-1; 7 nucleotides line up with TRBD2. The CDR3 contains 16 residues. With V trimmed by 2 bases and J by 5 bases, 9 bases remained unmatched. Germline V lookup: CDR1 KGHSH, CDR2 LQKENI. Here the CDR3 DNA reads TGTGCCAGCTCACCAAACGCGGGAGCTAGGAACAATGAGCAGTTCTTC. Amino acid sequence: CASSPNAGARNNEQFF.

The chain carries TRBV6-5 and TRBJ2-3; no reliable D call. The CDR3 length is 14 residues. Germline-derived CDR1 and CDR2 are MNHEY and SVGAGI. V lost 2 bases and J 5 bases, leaving 11 bases between the germline ends. CDR3 nucleotides: TGTGCCAGCAGTTACACCACACTGGGAGATACGCAGTATTTT. Its protein product is CASSYTTLGDTQYF.

This clone was seen just once. The chain recombines TRBV5-1 with TRBJ2-7; TRBD2 matches 11 bases. The CDR3 spans 19 residues. With V trimmed by 1 base and J by 0 bases, 12 bases remained unmatched. Germline CDR1 and CDR2: SGHRS and YFSETQ. The chain's CDR3 is CASSLTTASGGLHSYEQYF. The DNA for the CDR3 is TGCGCCAGCAGCTTGACCACCGCTAGCGGGGGGTTACACTCCTACGAGCAGTACTTC. The complete variable domain, with remaining parts taken from reference TRBV5-1 and TRBJ2-7, reads KAGVTQTPRYLIKTRGQQVTLSCSPISGHRSVSWYQQTPGQGLQFLFEYFSETQRNKGNFPGRFSGRQFSNSRSEMNVSTLELGDSALYLCASSLTTASGGLHSYEQYFGPGTRLTVT.

V and J are TRBV5-6 and TRBJ2-7; maybe TRBD1 (6 bases). CDR1 is SGHDT and CDR2 is YYEEEE in the germline V gene. The CDR3 spans 14 residues. The V end lost 0 bases, the J end lost 6 bases, and 13 bases lay between the germline ends. The CDR3 reads CASSLGQEGREQYF. The CDR3 DNA is TGTGCCAGCAGCTTGGGACAGGAAGGCCGCGAGCAGTACTTC. The full variable domain, its missing parts supplied by reference TRBV5-6 and TRBJ2-7, is DAGVTQSPTHLIKTRGQQVTLRCSPKSGHDTVSWYQQALGQGPQFIFQYYEEEERQRGNFPDRFSGHQFPNYSSELNVNALLLGDSALYLCASSLGQEGREQYFGPGTRLTVT.

The genes are TRBV5-5 and TRBJ2-7; TRBD2 matches 10 bases. The junction had 12 bases not matched to a gene; V was cut back by 4 bases and J by 5 bases. This CDR3 spans 16 amino acids. In germline, CDR1 is SGHKS, CDR2 YYEKEE (reference sequence). The CDR3 DNA follows: TGTGCCAGCAGCCCAAGCTCTAGCGGGAGATCCCACGAGCAGTACTTC. As protein: CASSPSSSGRSHEQYF.